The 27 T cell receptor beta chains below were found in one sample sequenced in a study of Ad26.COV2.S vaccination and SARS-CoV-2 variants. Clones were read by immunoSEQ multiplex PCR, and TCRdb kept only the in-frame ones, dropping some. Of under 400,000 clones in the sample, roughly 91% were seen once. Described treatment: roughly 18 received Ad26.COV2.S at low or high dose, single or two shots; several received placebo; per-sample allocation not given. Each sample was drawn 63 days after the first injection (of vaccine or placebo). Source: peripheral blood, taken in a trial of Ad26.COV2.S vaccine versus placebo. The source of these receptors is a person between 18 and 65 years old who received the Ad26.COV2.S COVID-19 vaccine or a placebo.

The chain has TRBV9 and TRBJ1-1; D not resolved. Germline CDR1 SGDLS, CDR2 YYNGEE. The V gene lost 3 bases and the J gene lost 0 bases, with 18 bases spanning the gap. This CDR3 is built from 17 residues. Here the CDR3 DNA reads TGTGCCAGCAGCGGCCTCCTGGGCCTACCCATGAACACTGAAGCTTTCTTT. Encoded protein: CASSGLLGLPMNTEAFF. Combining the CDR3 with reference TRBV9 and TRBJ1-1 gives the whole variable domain DSGVTQTPKHLITATGQRVTLRCSPRSGDLSVYWYQQSLDQGLQFLIQYYNGEERAKGNILERFSAQQFPDLHSELNLSSLELGDSALYFCASSGLLGLPMNTEAFFGQGTRLTVV.

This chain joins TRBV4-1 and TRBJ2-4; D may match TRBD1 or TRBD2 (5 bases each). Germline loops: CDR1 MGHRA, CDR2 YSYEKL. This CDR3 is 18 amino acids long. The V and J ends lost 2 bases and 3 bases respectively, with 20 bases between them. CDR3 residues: CASSQWAWGGTNKNIQYF. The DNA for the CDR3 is TGCGCCAGCAGCCAATGGGCCTGGGGTGGGACGAACAAAAACATTCAGTACTTC.

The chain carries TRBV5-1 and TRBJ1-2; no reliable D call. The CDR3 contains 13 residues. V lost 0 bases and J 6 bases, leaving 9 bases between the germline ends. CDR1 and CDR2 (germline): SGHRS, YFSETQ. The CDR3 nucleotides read TGCGCCAGCAGCTTGGATACCTCCAATGGCTACACCTTC. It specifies CASSLDTSNGYTF.

The CDR3 here is CASSPPRDDTEAFF. CDR3 DNA: TGTGCCAGCTCACCACCCCGGGACGACACTGAAGCTTTCTTT. The chain links TRBV18 to TRBJ1-1; D is perhaps TRBD1 (5 bases). Germline V CDR1 and CDR2: KGHSH, LQKENI. The V and J ends lost 0 bases and 3 bases respectively, with 8 bases between them. The CDR3 covers 14 residues.

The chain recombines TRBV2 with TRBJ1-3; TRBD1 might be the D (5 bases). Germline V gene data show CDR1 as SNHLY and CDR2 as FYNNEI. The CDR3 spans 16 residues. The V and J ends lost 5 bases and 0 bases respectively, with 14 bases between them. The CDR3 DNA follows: TGTGCCAGCAGTCTGGGGCCGGGCTTCTCTGGAAACACCATATATTTT. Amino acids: CASSLGPGFSGNTIYF.

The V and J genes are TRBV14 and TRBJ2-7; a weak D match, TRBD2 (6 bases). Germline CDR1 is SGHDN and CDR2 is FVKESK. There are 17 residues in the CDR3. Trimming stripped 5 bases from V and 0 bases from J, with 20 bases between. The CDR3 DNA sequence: TGTGCCAGCAGCGCCACCCTAGGTTGGGGGGACTCCTACGAGCAGTACTTC. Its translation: CASSATLGWGDSYEQYF.

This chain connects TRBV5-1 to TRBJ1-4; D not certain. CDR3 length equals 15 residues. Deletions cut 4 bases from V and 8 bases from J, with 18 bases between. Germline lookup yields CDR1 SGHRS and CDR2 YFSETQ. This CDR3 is CASSHRAPEEEKLFF. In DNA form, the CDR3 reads TGCGCCAGCAGCCACCGGGCCCCGGAGGAGGAAAAACTGTTTTTT.

The CDR3 protein is CAWSFRTDYNSPLHF. The CDR3 DNA sequence: TGTGCCTGGAGTTTCAGGACGGATTATAATTCACCCCTCCACTTT. The chain is built from TRBV30 and TRBJ1-6; no clear D. The CDR3 covers 15 residues. The V end lost 2 bases, the J end lost 4 bases, and 12 bases lay between the germline ends. Germline lookup yields CDR1 GTSNPN and CDR2 SVGIG (reference sequence).

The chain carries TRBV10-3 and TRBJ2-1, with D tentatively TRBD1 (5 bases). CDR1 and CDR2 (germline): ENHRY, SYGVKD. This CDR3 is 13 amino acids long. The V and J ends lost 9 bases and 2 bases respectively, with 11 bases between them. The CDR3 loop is CAIDRGPYNEQFF. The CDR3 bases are TGTGCCATTGACAGAGGACCCTACAATGAGCAGTTCTTC.

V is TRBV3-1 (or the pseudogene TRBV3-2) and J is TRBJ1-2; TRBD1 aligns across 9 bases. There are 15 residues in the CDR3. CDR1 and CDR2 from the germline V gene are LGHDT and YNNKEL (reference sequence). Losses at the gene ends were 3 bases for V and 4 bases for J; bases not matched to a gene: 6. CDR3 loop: CASSQGTGKSYGYTF. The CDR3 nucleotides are TGTGCCAGCAGCCAGGGGACAGGGAAAAGCTATGGCTACACCTTC.

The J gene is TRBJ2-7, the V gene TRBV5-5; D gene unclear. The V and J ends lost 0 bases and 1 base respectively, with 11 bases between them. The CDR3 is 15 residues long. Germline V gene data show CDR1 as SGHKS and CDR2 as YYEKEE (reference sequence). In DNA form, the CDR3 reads TGTGCCAGCAGCTTGGGACCCCCCGGATCCTACGAGCAGTACTTC. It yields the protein CASSLGPPGSYEQYF.

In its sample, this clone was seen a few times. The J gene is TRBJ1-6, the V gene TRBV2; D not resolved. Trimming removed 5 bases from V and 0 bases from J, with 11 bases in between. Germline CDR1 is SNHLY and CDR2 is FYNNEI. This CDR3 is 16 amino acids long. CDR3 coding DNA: TGTGCCAGCAGTCCCAGCGAGAGCTCCTATAATTCACCCCTCCACTTT. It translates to CASSPSESSYNSPLHF.

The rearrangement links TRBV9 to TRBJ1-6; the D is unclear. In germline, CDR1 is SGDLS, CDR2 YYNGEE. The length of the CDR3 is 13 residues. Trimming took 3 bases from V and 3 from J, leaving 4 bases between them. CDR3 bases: TGTGCCAGCAGCGCTCGCTATAATTCACCCCTCCACTTT. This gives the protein CASSARYNSPLHF.

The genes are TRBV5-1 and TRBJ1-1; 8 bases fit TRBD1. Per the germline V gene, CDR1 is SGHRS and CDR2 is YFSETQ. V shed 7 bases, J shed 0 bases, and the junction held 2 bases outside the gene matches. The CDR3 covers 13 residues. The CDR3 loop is CASWDRLNTEAFF. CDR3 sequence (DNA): TGCGCCAGCTGGGACAGGCTGAACACTGAAGCTTTCTTT.

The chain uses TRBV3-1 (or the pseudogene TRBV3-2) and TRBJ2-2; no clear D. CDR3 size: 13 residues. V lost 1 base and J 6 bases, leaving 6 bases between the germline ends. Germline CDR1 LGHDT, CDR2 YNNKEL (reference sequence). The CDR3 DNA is TGTGCCAGCAGCCAAGGAGGCGCCGGGGAGCTGTTTTTT. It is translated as CASSQGGAGELFF.

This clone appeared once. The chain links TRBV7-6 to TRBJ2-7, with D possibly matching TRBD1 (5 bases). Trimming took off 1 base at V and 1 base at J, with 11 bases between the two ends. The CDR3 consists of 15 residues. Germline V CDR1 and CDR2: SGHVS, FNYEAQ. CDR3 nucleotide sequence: TGTGCCAGCAGCTTAGGGGGCAGTTTTTCCTACGAGCAGTACTTC. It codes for CASSLGGSFSYEQYF.

In nucleotides, the CDR3 is TGCAGCGTCATGGGACAGCCGAACACTGAAGCTTTCTTT. This sequence encodes CSVMGQPNTEAFF. The chain combines TRBV29-1 with TRBJ1-1; the match to TRBD1 covers 7 bases. Per the germline V gene, CDR1 is SQVTM and CDR2 is ANQGSEA. With 6 bases clipped from V and 1 base from J, the junction kept 5 bases outside the gene matches. The CDR3 spans 13 residues.

CDR3 DNA sequence: TGTGCCAGCTCACCACCGTTAAACAGGGGACCGGACAATGAGCAGTTCTTC. As protein: CASSPPLNRGPDNEQFF. The chain carries TRBV18 and TRBJ2-1, with 7 bases that match TRBD1. Looked up from germline, CDR1 is KGHSH and CDR2 is LQKENI. The CDR3 consists of 17 residues. Trimming removed 0 bases from V and 5 bases from J; junction bases left unmatched: 10.

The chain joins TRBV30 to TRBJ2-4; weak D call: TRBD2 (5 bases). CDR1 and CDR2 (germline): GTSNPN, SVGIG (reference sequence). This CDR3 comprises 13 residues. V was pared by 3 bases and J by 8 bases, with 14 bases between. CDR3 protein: CAWRRSEVYIQYF. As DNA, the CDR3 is TGTGCCTGGAGGCGGTCGGAGGTCTACATTCAGTACTTC.

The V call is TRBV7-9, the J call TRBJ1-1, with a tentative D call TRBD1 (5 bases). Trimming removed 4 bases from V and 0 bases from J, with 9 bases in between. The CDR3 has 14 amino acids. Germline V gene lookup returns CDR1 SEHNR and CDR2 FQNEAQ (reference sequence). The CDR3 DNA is TGTGCCAGCAGCTCGGGACGTATGAACACTGAAGCTTTCTTT. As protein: CASSSGRMNTEAFF.

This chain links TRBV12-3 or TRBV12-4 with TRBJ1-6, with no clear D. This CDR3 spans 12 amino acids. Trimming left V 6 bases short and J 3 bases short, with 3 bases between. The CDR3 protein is CASRSYNSPLHF. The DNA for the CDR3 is TGTGCCAGCAGGAGCTATAATTCACCCCTCCACTTT.

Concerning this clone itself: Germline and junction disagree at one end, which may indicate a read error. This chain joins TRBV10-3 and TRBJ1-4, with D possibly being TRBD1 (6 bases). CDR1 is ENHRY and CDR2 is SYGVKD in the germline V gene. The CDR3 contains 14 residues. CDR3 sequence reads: CAVSLGQPGEKLFF. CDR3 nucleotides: TGTGCCGTCAGCCTTGGACAGCCCGGAGAAAAACTGTTTTTT.

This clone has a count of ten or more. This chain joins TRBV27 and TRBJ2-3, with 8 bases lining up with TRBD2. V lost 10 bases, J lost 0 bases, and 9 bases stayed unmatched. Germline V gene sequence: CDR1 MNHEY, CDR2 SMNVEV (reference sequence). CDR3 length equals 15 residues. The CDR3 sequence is CATGAAGGSTDTQYF. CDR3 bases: TGTGCCACCGGAGCGGCGGGGGGTAGCACAGATACGCAGTATTTT.

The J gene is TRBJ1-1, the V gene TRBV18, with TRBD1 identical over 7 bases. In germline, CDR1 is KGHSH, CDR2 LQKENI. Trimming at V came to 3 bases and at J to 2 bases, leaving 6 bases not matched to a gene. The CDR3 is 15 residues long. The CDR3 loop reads CASSPLDRANTEAFF. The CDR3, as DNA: TGTGCCAGCTCACCTCTAGACAGGGCAAACACTGAAGCTTTCTTT.

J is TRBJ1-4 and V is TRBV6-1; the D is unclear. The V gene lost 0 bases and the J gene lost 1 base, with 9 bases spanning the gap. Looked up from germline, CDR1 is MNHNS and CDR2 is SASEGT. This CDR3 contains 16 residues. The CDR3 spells CASSEAYTVTNEKLFF. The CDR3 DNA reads TGTGCCAGCAGTGAAGCGTATACTGTAACTAATGAAAAACTGTTTTTT.

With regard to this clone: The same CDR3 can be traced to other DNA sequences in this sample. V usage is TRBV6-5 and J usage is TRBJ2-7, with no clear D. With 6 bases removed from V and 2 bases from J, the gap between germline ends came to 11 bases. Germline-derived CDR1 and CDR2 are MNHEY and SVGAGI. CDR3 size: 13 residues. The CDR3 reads CASSPLGAYEQYF. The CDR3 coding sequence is TGTGCCAGCAGCCCCCTCGGAGCCTACGAGCAGTACTTC.

CDR3 protein: CASSSPREGVAKNIQYF. In nucleotides, the CDR3 is TGCGCCAGCAGTTCCCCTCGGGAGGGAGTAGCCAAAAACATTCAGTACTTC. The chain links TRBV4-1 to TRBJ2-4; 8 nucleotides line up with TRBD2. With 6 bases clipped from V and 0 bases from J, the junction kept 10 bases outside the gene matches. CDR3 length equals 17 residues. Germline lookup yields CDR1 MGHRA and CDR2 YSYEKL.